The rows below give T cell receptor beta chains drawn from one sample of a study of blood T cells in healthy people across ages. MiXCR was run by TCRdb on the 5' RACE reads, yielding one entry per CDR3 protein. The repertoire has approximately 940,000 distinct CDR3 sequences, roughly 43% of them found once; the top ten carry 13%. Sequenced sample: blood. These receptors were obtained from a man in his thirties or forties in good health. Both conserved end residues are part of each CDR3. A D gene is named only where the DNA matches it firmly. The size entry is marked missing in some rows and otherwise reads once, few, many or a size class.

NA	once	TRBV29-1	TRBJ2-7	TGCAGCGTTGAAGATGCTGGGAGGAGCCCCTACGAGCAGTACTTC	CSVEDAGRSPYEQYF
NA	NA	TRBV6-2/TRBV6-3	TRBJ1-1	TGTGCCAGCAGTTACGACGGCCCTTCTCGAGCTTTCTTT	CASSYDGPSRAFF
NA	NA	TRBV6-1	TRBJ1-6	TGTGCCAGCAGTGAACAGGAGATTAATTCACCCCTCCACTTT	CASSEQEINSPLHF
NA	few	TRBV5-6	TRBJ2-4	TGTGCCAGCAGCTTGACGCTCCCATCCCAAAACATTCAGTACTTC	CASSLTLPSQNIQYF
NA	few	TRBV13	TRBJ2-5	TGTGCCAGCAGCCCTACGACAGCTCAAGAGACCCAGTACTTC	CASSPTTAQETQYF
NA	few	TRBV12-3/TRBV12-4	TRBJ2-1	TGTGCCAGCAGTTTAAACAAGGTCCTACGGGAGGAGCAGTTCTTC	CASSLNKVLREEQFF
NA	NA	TRBV20-1	TRBJ2-5	TGCAGTGCAATCACTAGCTCAAACTTCCGCGAGACCCAGTACTTC	CSAITSSNFRETQYF
NA	NA	TRBV24-1	TRBJ2-4	TGTGCCACCAGTGGGGAAGCCAAAAACATTCAGTACTTC	CATSGEAKNIQYF
NA	NA	TRBV5-1	TRBJ2-7	TGCGCCAGCAGCTTGGCCGCCGGACACATCTCCTACGAGCAGTACTTC	CASSLAAGHISYEQYF
TRBD1	NA	TRBV29-1	TRBJ2-7	TGCAGCGTTGTGGTCACAGGGGCCTACGAGCAGTACTTC	CSVVVTGAYEQYF
TRBD2	NA	TRBV20-1	TRBJ2-1	TGCAGTACATCCGGGACTAGAAGTGAGCAGTTCTTC	CSTSGTRSEQFF
NA	once	TRBV6-5	TRBJ1-2	TGTGCCAGCAGTTACTCGCTCCAACTGGGCTATGGCTACACCTTC	CASSYSLQLGYGYTF
NA	NA	TRBV10-3	TRBJ1-4	TGTGCCATCAGTTATGACCGAGATGAAAAACTGTTTTTT	CAISYDRDEKLFF